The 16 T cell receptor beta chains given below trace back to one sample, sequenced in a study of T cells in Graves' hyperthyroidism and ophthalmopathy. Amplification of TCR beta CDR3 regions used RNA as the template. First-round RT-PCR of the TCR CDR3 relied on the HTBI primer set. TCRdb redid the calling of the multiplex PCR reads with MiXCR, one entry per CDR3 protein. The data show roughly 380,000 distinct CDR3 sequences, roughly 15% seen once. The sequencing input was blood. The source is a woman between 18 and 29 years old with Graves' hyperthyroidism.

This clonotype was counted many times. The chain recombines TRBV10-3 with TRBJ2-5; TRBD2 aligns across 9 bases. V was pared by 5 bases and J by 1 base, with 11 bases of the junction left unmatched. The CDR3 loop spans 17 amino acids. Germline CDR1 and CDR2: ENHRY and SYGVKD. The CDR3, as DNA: TGTGCCATCAGTCCTGGGAGTAGCGGGAGCCTCCAAGAGACCCAGTACTTC. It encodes CAISPGSSGSLQETQYF.

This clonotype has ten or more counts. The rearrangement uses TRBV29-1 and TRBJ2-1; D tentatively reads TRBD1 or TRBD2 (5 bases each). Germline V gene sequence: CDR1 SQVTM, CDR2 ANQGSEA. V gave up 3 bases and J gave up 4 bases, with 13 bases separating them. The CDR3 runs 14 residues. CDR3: CSVEGDRTYNEQFF. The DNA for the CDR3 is TGCAGCGTTGAGGGGGACCGCACATACAATGAGCAGTTCTTC.

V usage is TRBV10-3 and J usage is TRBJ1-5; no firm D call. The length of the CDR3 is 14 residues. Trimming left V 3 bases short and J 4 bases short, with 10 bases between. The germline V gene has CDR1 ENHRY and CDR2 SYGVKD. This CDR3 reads CAISDVGENQPQHF. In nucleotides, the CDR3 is TGTGCCATCAGTGACGTGGGAGAGAATCAGCCCCAGCATTTT.

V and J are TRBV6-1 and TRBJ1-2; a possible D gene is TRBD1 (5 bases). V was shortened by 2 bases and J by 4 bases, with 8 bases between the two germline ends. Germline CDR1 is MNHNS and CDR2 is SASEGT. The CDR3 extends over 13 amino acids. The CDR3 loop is CASSETRGYGYTF. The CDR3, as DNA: TGTGCCAGCAGTGAAACTAGGGGCTATGGCTACACCTTC.

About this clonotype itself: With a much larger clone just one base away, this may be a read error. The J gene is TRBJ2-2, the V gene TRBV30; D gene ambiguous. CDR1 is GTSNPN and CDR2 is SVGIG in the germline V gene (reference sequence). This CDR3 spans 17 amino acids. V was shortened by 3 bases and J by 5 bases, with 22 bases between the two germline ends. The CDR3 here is CAWSSWTRQEWTGELFF. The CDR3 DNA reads TGTGCCTGGAGCTCCTGGACGAGGCAAGAATGGACCGGGGAGCTGTTTTTT.

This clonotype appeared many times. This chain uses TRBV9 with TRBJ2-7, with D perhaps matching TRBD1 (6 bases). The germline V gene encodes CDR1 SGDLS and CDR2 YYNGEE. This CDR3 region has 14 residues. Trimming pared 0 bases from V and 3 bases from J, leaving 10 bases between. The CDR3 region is CASSVGDRNYEQYF. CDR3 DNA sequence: TGTGCCAGCAGCGTAGGTGACAGGAACTACGAGCAGTACTTC.

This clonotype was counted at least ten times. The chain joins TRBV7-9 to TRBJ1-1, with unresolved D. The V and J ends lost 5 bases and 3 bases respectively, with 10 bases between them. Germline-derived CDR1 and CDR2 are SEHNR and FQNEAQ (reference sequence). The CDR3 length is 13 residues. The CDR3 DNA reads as TGTGCCAGCAGCGCCGACGGGTACACTGAAGCTTTCTTT. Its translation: CASSADGYTEAFF.

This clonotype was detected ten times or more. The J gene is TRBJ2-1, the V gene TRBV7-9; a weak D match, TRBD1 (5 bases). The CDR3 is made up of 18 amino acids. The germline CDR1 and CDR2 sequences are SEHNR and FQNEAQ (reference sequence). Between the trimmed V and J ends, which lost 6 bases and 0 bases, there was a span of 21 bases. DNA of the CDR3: TGTGCCAGCAGTTACCCAATTGAAGGGGAAAGCTCCTACAATGAGCAGTTCTTC. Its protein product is CASSYPIEGESSYNEQFF.

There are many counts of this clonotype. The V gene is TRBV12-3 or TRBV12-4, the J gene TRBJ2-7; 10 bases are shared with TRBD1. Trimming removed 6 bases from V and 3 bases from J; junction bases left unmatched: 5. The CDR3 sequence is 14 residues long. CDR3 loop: CASRKGTGVYEQYF. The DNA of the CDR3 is TGTGCCAGCAGAAAGGGGACAGGGGTCTACGAGCAGTACTTC.

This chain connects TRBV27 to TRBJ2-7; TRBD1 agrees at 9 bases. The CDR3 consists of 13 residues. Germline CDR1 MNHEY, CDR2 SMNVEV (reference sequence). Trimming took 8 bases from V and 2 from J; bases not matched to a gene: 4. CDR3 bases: TGTGCCAGCTCCGACAGGGGGACCTACGAGCAGTACTTC. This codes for CASSDRGTYEQYF.

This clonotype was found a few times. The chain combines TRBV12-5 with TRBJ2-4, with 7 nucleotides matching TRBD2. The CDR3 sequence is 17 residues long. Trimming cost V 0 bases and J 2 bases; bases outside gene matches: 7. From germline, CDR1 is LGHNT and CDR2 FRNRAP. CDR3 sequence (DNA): TGTGCTAGTGGTTTGGTATTAAGCGGGGATCCCAAAAACATTCAGTACTTC. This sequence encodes CASGLVLSGDPKNIQYF.

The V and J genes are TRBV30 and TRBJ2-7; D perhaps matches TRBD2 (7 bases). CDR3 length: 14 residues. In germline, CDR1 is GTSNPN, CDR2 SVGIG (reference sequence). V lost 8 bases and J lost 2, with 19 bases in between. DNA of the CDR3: TGTGCCGGGTCCTGGGGGGGGGCAACCTACGAGCAGTACTTC. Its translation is CAGSWGGATYEQYF.

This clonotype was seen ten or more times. CDR3 region: CASSLGRYTEAFF. The DNA of the CDR3 is TGCGCCAGCAGCCTTGGACGGTACACTGAAGCTTTCTTT. The rearrangement joins TRBV4-1 to TRBJ1-1; no definite D call. The CDR3 length is 13 residues. Trimming shortened V by 4 bases and J by 3 bases, and 9 bases separated the two germline ends. Germline V CDR1 and CDR2: MGHRA, YSYEKL.

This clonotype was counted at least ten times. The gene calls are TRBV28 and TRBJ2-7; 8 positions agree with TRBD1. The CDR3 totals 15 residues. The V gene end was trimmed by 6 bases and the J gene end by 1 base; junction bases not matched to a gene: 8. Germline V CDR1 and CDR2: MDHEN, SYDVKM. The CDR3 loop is CASRTGTGHSYEQYF. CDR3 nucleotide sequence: TGTGCCAGCAGGACCGGGACAGGACATTCCTACGAGCAGTACTTC.

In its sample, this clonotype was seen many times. The CDR3 sequence is CASSPTGDHQPQHF. The CDR3 region has the DNA TGTGCCAGCAGCCCGACAGGGGACCATCAGCCCCAGCATTTT. The chain employs TRBV7-9 and TRBJ1-5; TRBD1 matches at 8 bases. Germline CDR1 SEHNR, CDR2 FQNEAQ (reference sequence). V gave up 5 bases and J gave up 5 bases; unmatched junction bases: 5. The CDR3 has 14 amino acids. The entire variable domain, with the rest obtained from reference TRBV7-9 and TRBJ1-5, is as follows: DTGVSQNPRHKITKRGQNVTFRCDPISEHNRLYWYRQTLGQGPEFLTYFQNEAQLEKSRLLSDRFSAERPKGSFSTLEIQRTEQGDSAMYLCASSPTGDHQPQHFGDGTRLSIL.

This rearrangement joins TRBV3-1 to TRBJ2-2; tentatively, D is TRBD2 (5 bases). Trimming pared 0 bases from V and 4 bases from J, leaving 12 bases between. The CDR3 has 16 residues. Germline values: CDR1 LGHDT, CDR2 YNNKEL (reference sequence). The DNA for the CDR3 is TGTGCCAGCAGCCAAGAGGTTACGGACTTCACCGGGGAGCTGTTTTTT. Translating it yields CASSQEVTDFTGELFF.